Presented here are 22 T cell receptor beta chains from one specimen sequenced in a study of blood T cell repertoires in COVID-19. Repertoires were generated with immunoSEQ multiplex PCR, while TCRdb's copy carries only in-frame clones and drops some. This table holds fewer than 350,000 clones, 87% found once. Sequenced material: peripheral blood. These receptors were taken from a woman between 45 and 65 years old who had recovered from COVID-19.

The chain combines TRBV5-4 with TRBJ2-5; D not certain. V lost 0 bases and J lost 3, with 6 bases in between. CDR1 and CDR2 (germline): SGHNT, YYREEE (reference sequence). The CDR3 runs 13 residues. The CDR3 here is CASSLGQKETQYF. CDR3 in DNA: TGTGCCAGCAGCTTGGGGCAGAAAGAGACCCAGTACTTC.

The rearrangement links TRBV4-3 to TRBJ2-2, with 10 bases identical to TRBD2. This CDR3 spans 16 amino acids. The V and J ends lost 5 bases and 5 bases, in that order; junction bases with no gene match: 8. In germline, CDR1 is LGHNA, CDR2 YSLEER. This CDR3 is CASSFPSGSETGELFF. The DNA for the CDR3 is TGCGCCAGCAGCTTCCCTAGCGGGAGTGAAACCGGGGAGCTGTTTTTT.

The chain carries TRBV5-1 and TRBJ2-7; 7 bases are shared with TRBD1. The CDR3 spans 13 residues. The junction had 8 bases not matched to a gene; V was cut back by 4 bases and J by 7 bases. CDR1 and CDR2 from the germline V gene are SGHRS and YFSETQ. For the CDR3, the DNA is TGCGCCAGCAGCGCACAGACAGGGCTTGAGCAGTACTTC. The encoded protein is CASSAQTGLEQYF. The whole variable domain, remainder taken from reference TRBV5-1 and TRBJ2-7, is KAGVTQTPRYLIKTRGQQVTLSCSPISGHRSVSWYQQTPGQGLQFLFEYFSETQRNKGNFPGRFSGRQFSNSRSEMNVSTLELGDSALYLCASSAQTGLEQYFGPGTRLTVT.

The rearrangement uses TRBV11-1 and TRBJ2-1; D gene unclear. CDR1 and CDR2 (germline): SGHAT, FQDESV (reference sequence). The CDR3 runs 12 residues. Trimming stripped 1 base from V and 6 bases from J, with 4 bases between. CDR3 in amino acids: CASSLGPNEQFF. CDR3 DNA sequence: TGTGCCAGCAGCTTAGGGCCCAATGAGCAGTTCTTC.

V usage is TRBV6-4 and J usage is TRBJ1-1; a weak D match, TRBD1 (5 bases). CDR3 length: 13 residues. Trimming cost V 4 bases and J 1 base, with 7 bases left between them. Per the germline V gene, CDR1 is MRHNA and CDR2 is SNTAGT. The CDR3 coding sequence is TGTGCCAGCAGTGTAGACAGGAACACTGAAGCTTTCTTT. This encodes CASSVDRNTEAFF.

This sequence joins TRBV7-2 and TRBJ2-7; 10 positions agree with TRBD2. With 5 bases clipped from V and 7 bases from J, the junction kept 14 bases outside the gene matches. The CDR3 has 16 residues. The germline gives CDR1 SGHTA, CDR2 FQGNSA. The chain's CDR3 is CASSERAGGPPREQYF. The CDR3 bases are TGTGCCAGCAGCGAGAGAGCGGGAGGGCCTCCTCGAGAGCAGTACTTC. The variable domain in full, completed from reference TRBV7-2 and TRBJ2-7, reads GAGVSQSPSNKVTEKGKDVELRCDPISGHTALYWYRQSLGQGLEFLIYFQGNSAPDKSGLPSDRFSAERTGGSVSTLTIQRTQQEDSAVYLCASSERAGGPPREQYFGPGTRLTVT.

This clone has only a few counts. The chain links TRBV5-5 to TRBJ1-1; the D is unclear. The CDR3 is made up of 14 amino acids. V lost 0 bases to trimming and J lost 0 bases, with 6 bases between them. Germline CDR1 SGHKS, CDR2 YYEKEE (reference sequence). CDR3 sequence reads: CASSLALLNTEAFF. CDR3 nucleotide sequence: TGTGCCAGCAGCTTGGCCCTTTTGAACACTGAAGCTTTCTTT.

In DNA, the CDR3 is TGTGCCAGCTCACCATTTCCGGGGAACACTGAAGCTTTCTTT. This sequence encodes CASSPFPGNTEAFF. The chain recombines TRBV18 with TRBJ1-1; no firm D call. CDR1 is KGHSH and CDR2 is LQKENI in the germline V gene. The length of the CDR3 is 14 residues. Trimming took 2 bases from V and 1 from J, leaving 8 bases between them. Full variable domain (outside the CDR3, taken from reference TRBV18 and TRBJ1-1): NAGVMQNPRHLVRRRGQEARLRCSPMKGHSHVYWYRQLPEEGLKFMVYLQKENIIDESGMPKERFSAEFPKEGPSILRIQQVVRGDSAAYFCASSPFPGNTEAFFGQGTRLTVV.

V and J are TRBV19 and TRBJ1-4; the D is unclear. The CDR3 has 13 amino acids. Trimming removed 7 bases from V and 7 bases from J, with 13 bases in between. Germline values: CDR1 LNHDA, CDR2 SQIVND (reference sequence). The CDR3 DNA is TGTGCCAGTAAATCCGGGGTTCGTGAAAAACTGTTTTTT. It is translated as CASKSGVREKLFF.

The rearrangement links TRBV11-2 to TRBJ1-4; 10 bases are a match to TRBD1. CDR1 SGHAT and CDR2 FQNNGV come from the germline V gene. The CDR3 is made up of 15 amino acids. Losses at the gene ends were 4 bases for V and 5 bases for J; bases not matched to a gene: 4. The CDR3 loop is CASSYRDRGNEKLFF. As DNA, the CDR3 is TGTGCCAGCAGCTACCGGGACAGGGGAAATGAAAAACTGTTTTTT.

The gene calls are TRBV7-9 and TRBJ2-5; 7 bases match TRBD1. CDR3 length equals 15 residues. CDR1 and CDR2 (germline): SEHNR, FQNEAQ (reference sequence). J gave up 6 bases and V 1 base, and 8 bases lay outside the gene matches. The CDR3 DNA sequence: TGTGCCAGCAGCTTAGTCCCGACAGGGTCGCAGACCCAGTACTTC. Translating gives CASSLVPTGSQTQYF.

This clone was recorded once. The chain carries TRBV20-1 and TRBJ2-1, with TRBD2 as a possible D gene (5 bases). CDR1 and CDR2 (germline): DFQATT, SNEGSKA (reference sequence). This CDR3 contains 11 residues. V lost 2 bases to trimming and J lost 15 bases, with 14 bases between them. The CDR3 DNA reads TGCAGTGCTAGAAGGGAACGGGGTCGGTTCTTC. It yields the protein CSARRERGRFF.

CDR3 protein: CASTRTSNTEAFF. CDR3 DNA sequence: TGTGCCAGCACCAGGACATCGAACACTGAAGCTTTCTTT. This rearrangement joins TRBV3-1 (or the pseudogene TRBV3-2) to TRBJ1-1, with D perhaps matching TRBD1 (5 bases). This CDR3 spans 13 amino acids. Germline V gives CDR1 LGHDT, CDR2 YNNKEL (reference sequence). The V end was cut by 7 bases, the J end by 1 base, with 10 bases between.

The V gene is TRBV28, the J gene TRBJ1-6; TRBD1 matches at 9 bases. CDR1 and CDR2 (germline): MDHEN, SYDVKM. The J segment lost 9 bases and the V segment lost 3 bases, leaving 6 bases of the junction unmatched. The length of the CDR3 is 15 residues. The CDR3 loop is CASSFSGQGGSPLHF. The DNA of the CDR3 is TGTGCCAGCAGTTTCTCGGGACAGGGAGGTTCACCCCTCCACTTT.

V is TRBV6-2 or TRBV6-3 and J is TRBJ1-2, with a possible D match to TRBD1 (5 bases). The CDR3 runs to 13 residues. Germline V gene sequence: CDR1 MNHEY, CDR2 SVGEGT. The V and J ends lost 5 bases and 6 bases respectively, with 13 bases between them. The CDR3 is CASSQGVYDGYTF. CDR3 DNA sequence: TGTGCCAGCAGTCAAGGGGTTTACGATGGCTACACCTTC.

The rearrangement uses TRBV20-1 and TRBJ2-3; D is unclear. The CDR3 sequence is 14 residues long. CDR1 and CDR2 (germline): DFQATT, SNEGSKA (reference sequence). V lost 3 bases and J 0 bases, leaving 10 bases between the germline ends. The CDR3 sequence is CSASFSTSTDTQYF. Here the CDR3 DNA reads TGCAGTGCTAGTTTTTCTACTAGCACAGATACGCAGTATTTT.

Remarks on this clone: Other DNA sequences within the sample encode an identical CDR3. This sequence joins TRBV5-1 and TRBJ2-3; the match to TRBD2 covers 12 bases. V gave up 0 bases and J gave up 1 base; unmatched junction bases: 0. The CDR3 is 16 amino acids. The germline V gene has CDR1 SGHRS and CDR2 YFSETQ. CDR3 nucleotides: TGCGCCAGCAGCTTGGGACTAGCGGGGGGCACAGATACGCAGTATTTT. Amino acids: CASSLGLAGGTDTQYF.

Only one count was recorded for this clone. The J gene is TRBJ1-1, the V gene TRBV5-1, with D possibly matching TRBD1 (6 bases). Trimming left V 2 bases short and J 0 bases short, with 8 bases between. Germline V gene sequence: CDR1 SGHRS, CDR2 YFSETQ. This CDR3 has 14 residues. In DNA, the CDR3 is TGCGCCAGCAGCTTACAGGGCATGAACACTGAAGCTTTCTTT. Translation: CASSLQGMNTEAFF. Variable domain in full (rest from reference TRBV5-1 and TRBJ1-1): KAGVTQTPRYLIKTRGQQVTLSCSPISGHRSVSWYQQTPGQGLQFLFEYFSETQRNKGNFPGRFSGRQFSNSRSEMNVSTLELGDSALYLCASSLQGMNTEAFFGQGTRLTVV.

As DNA, the CDR3 is TGTGCCAGCAGTCCGCCGCAGGGTCGAGTTTTTATTCGAGAAGAGACCCAGTACTTC. Translation: CASSPPQGRVFIREETQYF. The gene calls are TRBV6-2 or TRBV6-3 and TRBJ2-5, with a weak D call TRBD1 (5 bases). The CDR3 has 19 residues. Trimming removed 5 bases from V and 3 bases from J, with 28 bases in between. Germline assignment: CDR1 MNHEY and CDR2 SVGEGT.

The genes are TRBV29-1 and TRBJ2-5; 8 positions agree with TRBD1. Losses at the gene ends were 2 bases for V and 2 bases for J; bases not matched to a gene: 13. The CDR3 sequence is 17 residues long. Germline V gene lookup returns CDR1 SQVTM and CDR2 ANQGSEA. The CDR3 spells CSVETPYTGQAQETQYF. The CDR3 region has the DNA TGCAGCGTTGAAACCCCGTACACGGGACAGGCACAAGAGACCCAGTACTTC.

The chain links TRBV28 to TRBJ2-7; no definite D call. This CDR3 comprises 16 residues. Germline V CDR1 and CDR2: MDHEN, SYDVKM. The V gene lost 5 bases and the J gene lost 0 bases, with 17 bases spanning the gap. DNA for the CDR3: TGTGCCAGCAGTACCTACGTCCGGTGGAGCTCCTACGAGCAGTACTTC. Translation gives CASSTYVRWSSYEQYF.

The chain recombines TRBV10-3 with TRBJ1-2, with D possibly being TRBD1 (6 bases). This CDR3 has 14 amino acids. The V and J ends lost 6 bases and 2 bases respectively, with 13 bases between them. Germline lookup yields CDR1 ENHRY and CDR2 SYGVKD. The chain's CDR3 is CAISESGTNYGYTF. CDR3 sequence (DNA): TGTGCCATCAGCGAATCAGGGACAAACTATGGCTACACCTTC.